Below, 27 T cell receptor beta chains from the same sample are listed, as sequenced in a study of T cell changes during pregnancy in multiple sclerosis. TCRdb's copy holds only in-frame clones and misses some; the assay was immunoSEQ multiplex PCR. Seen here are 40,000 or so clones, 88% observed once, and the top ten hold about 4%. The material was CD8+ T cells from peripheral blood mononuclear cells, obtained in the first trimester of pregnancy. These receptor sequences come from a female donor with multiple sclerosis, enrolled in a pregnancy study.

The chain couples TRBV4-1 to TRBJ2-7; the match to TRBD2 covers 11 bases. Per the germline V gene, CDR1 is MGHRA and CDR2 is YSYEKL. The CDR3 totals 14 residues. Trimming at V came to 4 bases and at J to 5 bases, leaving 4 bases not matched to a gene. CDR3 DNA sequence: TGCGCCAGCAGCCGACCGGGACTAGCGGACGAGCAGTACTTC. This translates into CASSRPGLADEQYF.

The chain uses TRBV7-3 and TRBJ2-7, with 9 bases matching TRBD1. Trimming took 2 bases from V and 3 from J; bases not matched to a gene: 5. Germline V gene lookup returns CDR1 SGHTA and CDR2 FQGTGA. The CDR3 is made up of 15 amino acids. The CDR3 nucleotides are TGTGCCAGCAGCTTAGGGGGGGACAGGGTCTACGAGCAGTACTTC. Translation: CASSLGGDRVYEQYF.

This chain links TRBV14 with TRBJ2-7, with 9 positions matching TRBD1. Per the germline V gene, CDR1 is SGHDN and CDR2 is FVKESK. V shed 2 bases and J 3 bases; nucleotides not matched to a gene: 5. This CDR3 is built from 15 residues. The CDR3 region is CASSQMGQGYYEQYF. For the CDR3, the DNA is TGTGCCAGCAGCCAAATGGGACAGGGTTACTACGAGCAGTACTTC.

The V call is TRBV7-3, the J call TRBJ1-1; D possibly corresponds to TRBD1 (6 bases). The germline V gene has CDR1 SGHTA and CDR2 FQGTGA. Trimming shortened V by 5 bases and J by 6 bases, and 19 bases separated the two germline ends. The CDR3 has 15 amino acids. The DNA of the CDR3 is TGTGCCAGCAGCGCCCACAGGGCAACCGATCCTGAAGCTTTCTTT. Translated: CASSAHRATDPEAFF.

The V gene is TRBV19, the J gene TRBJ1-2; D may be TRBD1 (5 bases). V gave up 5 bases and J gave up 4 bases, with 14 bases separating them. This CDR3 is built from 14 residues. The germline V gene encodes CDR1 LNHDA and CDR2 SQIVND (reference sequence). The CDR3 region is CASSYAPQGYGYTF. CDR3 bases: TGTGCCAGTAGTTACGCCCCTCAGGGCTATGGCTACACCTTC. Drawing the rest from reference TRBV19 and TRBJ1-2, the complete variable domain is DGGITQSPKYLFRKEGQNVTLSCEQNLNHDAMYWYRQDPGQGLRLIYYSQIVNDFQKGDIAEGYSVSREKKESFPLTVTSAQKNPTAFYLCASSYAPQGYGYTFGSGTRLTVV.

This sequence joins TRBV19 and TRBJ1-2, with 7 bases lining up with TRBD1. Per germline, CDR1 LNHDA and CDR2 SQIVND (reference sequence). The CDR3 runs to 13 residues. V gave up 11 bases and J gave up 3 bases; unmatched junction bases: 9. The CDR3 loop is CASLGGQYYGYTF. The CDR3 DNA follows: TGTGCCTCCTTAGGGGGACAGTACTATGGCTACACCTTC.

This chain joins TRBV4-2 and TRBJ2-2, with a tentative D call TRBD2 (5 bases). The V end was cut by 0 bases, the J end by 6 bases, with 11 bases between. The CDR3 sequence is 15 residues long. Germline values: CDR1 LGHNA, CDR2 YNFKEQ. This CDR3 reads CASSQEGRVAGELFF. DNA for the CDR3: TGTGCCAGCAGCCAAGAAGGGCGGGTTGCCGGGGAGCTGTTTTTT.

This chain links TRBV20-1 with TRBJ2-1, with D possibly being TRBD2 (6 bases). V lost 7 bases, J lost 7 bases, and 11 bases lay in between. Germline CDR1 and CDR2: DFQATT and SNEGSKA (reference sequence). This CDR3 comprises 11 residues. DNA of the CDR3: TGCAGTGGTACACTAGCAAATGAGCAGTTCTTC. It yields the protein CSGTLANEQFF.

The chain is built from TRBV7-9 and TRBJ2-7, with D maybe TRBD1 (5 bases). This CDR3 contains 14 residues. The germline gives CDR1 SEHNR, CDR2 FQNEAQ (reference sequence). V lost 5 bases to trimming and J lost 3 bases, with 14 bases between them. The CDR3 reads CASSPPGHFYEQYF. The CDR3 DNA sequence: TGTGCCAGCAGCCCCCCAGGACATTTCTACGAGCAGTACTTC. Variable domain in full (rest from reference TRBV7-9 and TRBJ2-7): DTGVSQNPRHKITKRGQNVTFRCDPISEHNRLYWYRQTLGQGPEFLTYFQNEAQLEKSRLLSDRFSAERPKGSFSTLEIQRTEQGDSAMYLCASSPPGHFYEQYFGPGTRLTVT.

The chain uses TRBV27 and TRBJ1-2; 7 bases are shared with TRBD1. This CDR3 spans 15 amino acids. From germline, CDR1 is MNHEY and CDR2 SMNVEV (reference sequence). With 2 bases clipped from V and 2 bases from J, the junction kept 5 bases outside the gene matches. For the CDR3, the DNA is TGTGCCAGCAGTTTAAGTCAGGGGGGCAACTATGGCTACACCTTC. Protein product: CASSLSQGGNYGYTF.

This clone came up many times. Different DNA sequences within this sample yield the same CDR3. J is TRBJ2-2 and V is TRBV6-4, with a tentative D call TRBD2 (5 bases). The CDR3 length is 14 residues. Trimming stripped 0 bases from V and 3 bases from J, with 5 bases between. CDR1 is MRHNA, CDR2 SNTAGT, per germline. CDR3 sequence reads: CASSDSRDTGELFF. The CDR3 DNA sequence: TGTGCCAGCAGTGACTCGCGGGACACCGGGGAGCTGTTTTTT.

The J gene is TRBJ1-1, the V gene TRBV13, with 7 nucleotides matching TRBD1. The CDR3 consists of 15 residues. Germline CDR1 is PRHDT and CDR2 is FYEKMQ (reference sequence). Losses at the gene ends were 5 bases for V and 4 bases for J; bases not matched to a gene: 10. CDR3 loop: CASSPKRQGRTEAFF. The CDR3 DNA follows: TGTGCCAGCAGCCCGAAAAGACAGGGACGCACTGAAGCTTTCTTT.

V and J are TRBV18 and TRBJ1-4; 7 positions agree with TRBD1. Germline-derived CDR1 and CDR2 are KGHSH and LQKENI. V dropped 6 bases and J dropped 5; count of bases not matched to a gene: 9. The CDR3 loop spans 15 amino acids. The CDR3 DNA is TGTGCCAGCTCGACAGGGCGGGGAGCAAATGAAAAACTGTTTTTT. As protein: CASSTGRGANEKLFF.

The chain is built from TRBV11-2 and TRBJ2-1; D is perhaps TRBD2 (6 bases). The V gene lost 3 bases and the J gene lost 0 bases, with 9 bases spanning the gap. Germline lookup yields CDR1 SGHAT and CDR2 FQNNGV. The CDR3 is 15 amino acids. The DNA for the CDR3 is TGTGCCAGCAGCTTGGCGGGAAGCTCCTACAATGAGCAGTTCTTC. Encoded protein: CASSLAGSSYNEQFF.

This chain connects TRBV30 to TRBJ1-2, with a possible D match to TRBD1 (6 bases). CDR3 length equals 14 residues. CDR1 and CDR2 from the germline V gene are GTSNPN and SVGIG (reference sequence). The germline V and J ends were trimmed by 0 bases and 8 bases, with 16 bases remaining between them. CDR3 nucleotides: TGTGCCTGGAGTGTCCTGACCGGGACAAAAGGCTACACCTTC. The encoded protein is CAWSVLTGTKGYTF.

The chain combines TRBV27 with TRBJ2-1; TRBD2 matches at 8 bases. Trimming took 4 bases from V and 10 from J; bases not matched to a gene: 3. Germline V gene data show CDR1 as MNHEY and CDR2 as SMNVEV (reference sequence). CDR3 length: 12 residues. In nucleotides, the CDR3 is TGTGCCAGCAGTTCTCCGGGAGGGGAGCAGTTCTTC. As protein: CASSSPGGEQFF.

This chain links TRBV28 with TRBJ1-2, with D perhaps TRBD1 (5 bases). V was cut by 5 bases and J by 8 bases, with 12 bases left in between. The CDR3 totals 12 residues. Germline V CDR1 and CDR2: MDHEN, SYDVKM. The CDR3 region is CASSPDMGGYTF. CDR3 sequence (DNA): TGTGCCAGCAGTCCGGACATGGGAGGCTACACCTTC.

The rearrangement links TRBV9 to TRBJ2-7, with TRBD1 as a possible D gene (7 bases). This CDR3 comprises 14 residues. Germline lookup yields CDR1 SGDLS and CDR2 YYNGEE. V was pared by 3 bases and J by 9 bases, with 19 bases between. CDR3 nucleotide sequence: TGTGCCAGCAGCGAGGAGGGACAGACCCCAGTGCAGTACTTC. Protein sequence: CASSEEGQTPVQYF.

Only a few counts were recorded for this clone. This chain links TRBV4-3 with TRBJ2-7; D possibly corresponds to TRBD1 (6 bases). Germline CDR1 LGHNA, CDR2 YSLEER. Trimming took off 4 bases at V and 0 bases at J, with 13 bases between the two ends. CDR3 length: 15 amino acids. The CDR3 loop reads CASSRGSGVSYEQYF. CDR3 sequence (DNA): TGCGCCAGCAGCCGTGGGTCAGGGGTCTCCTACGAGCAGTACTTC.

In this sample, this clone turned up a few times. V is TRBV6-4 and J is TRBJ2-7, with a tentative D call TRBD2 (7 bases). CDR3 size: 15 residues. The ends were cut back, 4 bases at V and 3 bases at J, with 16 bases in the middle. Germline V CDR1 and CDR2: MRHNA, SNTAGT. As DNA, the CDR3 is TGTGCCAGCAGTGCCGGTGAGAGGGGGGGCTACGAGCAGTACTTC. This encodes CASSAGERGGYEQYF.

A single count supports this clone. The DNA of the CDR3 is TGTGCCAGCAGTTACGGCGGGGGAGGCGATGAGCAGTTCTTC. Protein: CASSYGGGGDEQFF. This rearrangement joins TRBV6-5 to TRBJ2-1; TRBD2 matches at 7 bases. From germline, CDR1 is MNHEY and CDR2 SVGAGI. J gave up 8 bases and V 2 bases, and 6 bases lay outside the gene matches. CDR3 size: 14 residues.

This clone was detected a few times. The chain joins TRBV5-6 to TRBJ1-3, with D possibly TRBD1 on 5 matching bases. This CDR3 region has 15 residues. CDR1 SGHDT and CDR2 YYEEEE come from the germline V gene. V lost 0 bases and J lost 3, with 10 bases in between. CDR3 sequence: CASSLGGAHGNTIYF. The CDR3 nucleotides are TGTGCCAGCAGCTTGGGTGGGGCTCATGGAAACACCATATATTTT.

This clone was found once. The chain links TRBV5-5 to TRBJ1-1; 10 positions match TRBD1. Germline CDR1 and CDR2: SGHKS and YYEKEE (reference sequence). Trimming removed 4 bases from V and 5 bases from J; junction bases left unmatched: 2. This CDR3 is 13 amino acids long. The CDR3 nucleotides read TGTGCCAGCAGCGGGACAGGGGAGACTGAAGCTTTCTTT. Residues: CASSGTGETEAFF.

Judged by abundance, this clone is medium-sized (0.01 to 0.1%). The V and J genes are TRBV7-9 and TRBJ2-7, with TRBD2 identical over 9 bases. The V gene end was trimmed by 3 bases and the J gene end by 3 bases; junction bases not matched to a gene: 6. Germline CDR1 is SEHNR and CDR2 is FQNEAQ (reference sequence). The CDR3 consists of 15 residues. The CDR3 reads CASSFIASGVYEQYF. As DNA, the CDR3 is TGTGCCAGCAGCTTTATAGCTAGCGGGGTCTACGAGCAGTACTTC.

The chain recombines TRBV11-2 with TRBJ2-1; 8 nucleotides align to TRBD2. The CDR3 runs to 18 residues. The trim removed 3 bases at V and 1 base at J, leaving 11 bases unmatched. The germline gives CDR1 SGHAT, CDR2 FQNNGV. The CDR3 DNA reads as TGTGCCAGCAGCTTTCGATACGGGGGGGGCCAATCCTACAATGAGCAGTTCTTC. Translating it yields CASSFRYGGGQSYNEQFF.

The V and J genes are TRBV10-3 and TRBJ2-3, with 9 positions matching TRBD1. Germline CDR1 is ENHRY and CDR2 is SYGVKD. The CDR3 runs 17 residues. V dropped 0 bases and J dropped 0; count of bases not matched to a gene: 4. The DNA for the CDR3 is TGTGCCATCAGTGAGTCCCGACAGGGGGGGAGCACAGATACGCAGTATTTT. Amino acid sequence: CAISESRQGGSTDTQYF.

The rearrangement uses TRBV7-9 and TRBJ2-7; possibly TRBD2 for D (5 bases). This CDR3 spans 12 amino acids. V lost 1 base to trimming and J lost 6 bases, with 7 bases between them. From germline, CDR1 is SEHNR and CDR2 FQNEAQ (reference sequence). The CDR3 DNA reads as TGTGCCAGCAGCTTAGGCGAGGGCGAGCAGTACTTC. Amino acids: CASSLGEGEQYF.